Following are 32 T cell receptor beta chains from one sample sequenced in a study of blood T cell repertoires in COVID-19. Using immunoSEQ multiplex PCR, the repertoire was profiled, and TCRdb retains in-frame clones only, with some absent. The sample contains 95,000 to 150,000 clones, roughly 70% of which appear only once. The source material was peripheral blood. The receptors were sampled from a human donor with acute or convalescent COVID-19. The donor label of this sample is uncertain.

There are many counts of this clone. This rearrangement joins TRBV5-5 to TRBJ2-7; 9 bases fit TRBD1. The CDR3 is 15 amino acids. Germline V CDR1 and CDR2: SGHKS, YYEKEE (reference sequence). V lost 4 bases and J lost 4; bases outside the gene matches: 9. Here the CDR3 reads CASSTWTGAGYEQYF. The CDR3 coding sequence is TGTGCCAGCAGCACCTGGACAGGGGCGGGGTACGAGCAGTACTTC.

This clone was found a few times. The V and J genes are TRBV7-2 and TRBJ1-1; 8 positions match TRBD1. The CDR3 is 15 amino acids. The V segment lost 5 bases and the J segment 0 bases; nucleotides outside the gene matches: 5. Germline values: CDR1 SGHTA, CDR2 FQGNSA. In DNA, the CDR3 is TGTGCCAGCAGCCCTTGGACAGGGCTGAACACTGAAGCTTTCTTT. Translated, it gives CASSPWTGLNTEAFF.

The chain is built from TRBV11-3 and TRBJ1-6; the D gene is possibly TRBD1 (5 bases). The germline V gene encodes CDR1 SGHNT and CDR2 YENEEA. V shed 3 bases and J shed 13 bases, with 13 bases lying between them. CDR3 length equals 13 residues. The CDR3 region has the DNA TGTGCCAGCAGCTTTGACAGTCTTGGGCCCCTCCACTTT. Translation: CASSFDSLGPLHF.

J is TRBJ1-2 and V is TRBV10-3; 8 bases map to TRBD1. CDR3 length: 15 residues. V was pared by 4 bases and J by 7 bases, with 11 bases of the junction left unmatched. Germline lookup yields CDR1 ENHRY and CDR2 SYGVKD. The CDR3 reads CAISAGQGGVRGYTF. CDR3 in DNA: TGTGCCATCAGTGCCGGACAGGGTGGGGTACGTGGCTACACCTTC.

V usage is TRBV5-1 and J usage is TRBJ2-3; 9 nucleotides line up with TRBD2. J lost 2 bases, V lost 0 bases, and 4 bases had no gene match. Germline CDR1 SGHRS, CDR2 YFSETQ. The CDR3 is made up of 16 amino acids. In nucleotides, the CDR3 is TGCGCCAGCAGCTTGGGGACTAGCGCTTACACAGATACGCAGTATTTT. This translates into CASSLGTSAYTDTQYF.

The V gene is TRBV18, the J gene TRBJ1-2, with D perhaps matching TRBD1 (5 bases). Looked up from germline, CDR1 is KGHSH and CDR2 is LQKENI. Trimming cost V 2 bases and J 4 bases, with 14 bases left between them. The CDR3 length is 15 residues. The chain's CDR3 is CASSPMDNSVYGYTF. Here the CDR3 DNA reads TGTGCCAGCTCACCAATGGACAACAGTGTCTATGGCTACACCTTC.

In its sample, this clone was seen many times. Written as DNA, the CDR3 is TGTGCCAGCAGTTATGTCGGGAACTATCAGCCCCAGCATTTT. Residues: CASSYVGNYQPQHF. The V and J genes are TRBV6-6 and TRBJ1-5; D ambiguous. The CDR3 runs to 14 residues. Per the germline V gene, CDR1 is MNHNY and CDR2 is SVGAGI (reference sequence). V was pared by 3 bases and J by 5 bases, with 11 bases between.

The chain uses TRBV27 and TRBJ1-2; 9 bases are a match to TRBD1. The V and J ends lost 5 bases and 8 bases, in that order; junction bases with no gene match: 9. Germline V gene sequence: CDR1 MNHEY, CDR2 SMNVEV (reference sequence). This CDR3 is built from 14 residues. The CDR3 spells CASSRDRAGGGYTF. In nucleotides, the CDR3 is TGTGCCAGCAGTCGGGACAGGGCCGGTGGGGGCTACACCTTC.

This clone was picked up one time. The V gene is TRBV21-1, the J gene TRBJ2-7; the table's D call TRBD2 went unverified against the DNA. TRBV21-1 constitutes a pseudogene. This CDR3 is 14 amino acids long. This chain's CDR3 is CASGGTGTSYEQYV. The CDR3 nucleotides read TGTGCCAGCGGGGGAACCGGGACTAGCTACGAGCAGTACGTC.

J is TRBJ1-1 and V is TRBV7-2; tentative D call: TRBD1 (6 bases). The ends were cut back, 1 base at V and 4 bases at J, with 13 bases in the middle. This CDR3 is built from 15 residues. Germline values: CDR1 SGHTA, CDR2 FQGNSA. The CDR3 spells CASSLDGGHSTEAFF. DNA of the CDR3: TGTGCCAGCAGCTTAGACGGGGGGCATAGCACTGAAGCTTTCTTT.

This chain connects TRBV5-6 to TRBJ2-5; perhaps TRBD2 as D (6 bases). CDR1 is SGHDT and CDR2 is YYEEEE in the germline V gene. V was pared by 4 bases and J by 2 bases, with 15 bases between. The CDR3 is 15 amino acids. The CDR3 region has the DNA TGTGCCAGCAGCGTTTGGGTAGCGGTACAAGAGACCCAGTACTTC. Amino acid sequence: CASSVWVAVQETQYF.

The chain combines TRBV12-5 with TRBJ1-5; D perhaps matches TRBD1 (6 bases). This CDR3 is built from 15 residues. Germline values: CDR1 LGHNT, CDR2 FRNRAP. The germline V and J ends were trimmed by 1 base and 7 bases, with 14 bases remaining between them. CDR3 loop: CASGLGAGEGQPQHF. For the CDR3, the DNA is TGTGCTAGTGGTTTGGGAGCAGGGGAAGGGCAGCCCCAGCATTTT.

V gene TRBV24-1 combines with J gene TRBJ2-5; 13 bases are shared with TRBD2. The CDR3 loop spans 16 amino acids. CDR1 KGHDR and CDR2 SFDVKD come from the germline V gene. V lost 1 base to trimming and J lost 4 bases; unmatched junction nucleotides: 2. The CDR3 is CATSDFTSGGAETQYF. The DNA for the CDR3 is TGTGCCACCAGTGATTTCACTAGCGGGGGGGCAGAGACCCAGTACTTC.

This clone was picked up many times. CDR3 DNA sequence: TGTGCCAGCAGTCAACCGGGACAGACCAATGAGCAGTTCTTC. Protein: CASSQPGQTNEQFF. This chain joins TRBV25-1 and TRBJ2-1; the match to TRBD1 covers 7 bases. Germline values: CDR1 MGHDK, CDR2 SYGVNS. This CDR3 has 14 amino acids. With 5 bases clipped from V and 6 bases from J, the junction kept 7 bases outside the gene matches.

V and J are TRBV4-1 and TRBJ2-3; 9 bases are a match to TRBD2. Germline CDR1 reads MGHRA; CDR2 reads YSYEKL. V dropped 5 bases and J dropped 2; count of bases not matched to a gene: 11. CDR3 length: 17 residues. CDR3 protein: CASSSPKAGGVTDTQYF. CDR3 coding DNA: TGCGCCAGCAGCTCCCCTAAGGCGGGGGGGGTCACAGATACGCAGTATTTT.

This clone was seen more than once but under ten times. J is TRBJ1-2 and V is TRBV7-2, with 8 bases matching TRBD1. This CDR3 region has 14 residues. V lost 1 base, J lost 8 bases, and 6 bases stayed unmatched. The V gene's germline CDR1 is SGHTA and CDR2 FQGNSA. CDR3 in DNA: TGTGCCAGCAGCTTAGGTCAGGGGGCGCGCGGCTACACCTTC. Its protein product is CASSLGQGARGYTF.

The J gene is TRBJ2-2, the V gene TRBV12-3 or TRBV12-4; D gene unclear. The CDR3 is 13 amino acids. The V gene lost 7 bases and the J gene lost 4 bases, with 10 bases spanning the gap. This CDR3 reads CASTYVSTGELFF. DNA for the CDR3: TGTGCCAGCACCTACGTGTCCACCGGGGAGCTGTTTTTT.

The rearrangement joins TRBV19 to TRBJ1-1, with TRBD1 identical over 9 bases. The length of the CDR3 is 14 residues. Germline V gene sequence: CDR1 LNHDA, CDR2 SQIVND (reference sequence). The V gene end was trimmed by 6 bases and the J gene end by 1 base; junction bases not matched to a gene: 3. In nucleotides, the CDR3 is TGTGCCAGTAGACTGACAGGGGGGAACACTGAAGCTTTCTTT. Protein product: CASRLTGGNTEAFF.

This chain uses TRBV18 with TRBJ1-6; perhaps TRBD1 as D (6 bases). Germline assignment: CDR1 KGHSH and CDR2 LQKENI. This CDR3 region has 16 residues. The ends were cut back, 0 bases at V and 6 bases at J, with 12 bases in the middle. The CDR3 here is CASSPPGSGVNSPLHF. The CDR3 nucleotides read TGTGCCAGCTCACCACCAGGGTCAGGGGTTAATTCACCCCTCCACTTT.

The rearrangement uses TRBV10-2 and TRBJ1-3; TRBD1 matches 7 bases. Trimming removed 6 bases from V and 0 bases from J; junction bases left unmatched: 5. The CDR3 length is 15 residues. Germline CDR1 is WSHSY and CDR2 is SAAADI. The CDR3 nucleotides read TGCGCCAGCAGAACAGGGGATACCTCTGGAAACACCATATATTTT. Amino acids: CASRTGDTSGNTIYF.

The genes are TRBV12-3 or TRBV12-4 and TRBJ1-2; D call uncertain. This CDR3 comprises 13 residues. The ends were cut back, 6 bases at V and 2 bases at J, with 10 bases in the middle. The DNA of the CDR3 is TGTGCCAGCAGCAAGCGGACGAACTATGGCTACACCTTC. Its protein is CASSKRTNYGYTF.

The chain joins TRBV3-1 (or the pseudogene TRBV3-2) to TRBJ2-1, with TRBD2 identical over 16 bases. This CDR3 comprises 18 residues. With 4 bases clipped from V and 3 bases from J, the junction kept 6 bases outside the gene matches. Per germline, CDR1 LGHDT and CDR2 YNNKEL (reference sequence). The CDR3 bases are TGTGCCAGCAGCCCCGGGACTAGCGGGGGGGCAGGCTACAATGAGCAGTTCTTC. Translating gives CASSPGTSGGAGYNEQFF.

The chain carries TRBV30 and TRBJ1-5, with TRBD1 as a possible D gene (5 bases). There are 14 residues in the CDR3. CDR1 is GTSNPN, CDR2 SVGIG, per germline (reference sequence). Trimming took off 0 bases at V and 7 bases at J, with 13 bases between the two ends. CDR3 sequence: CAWSVHGARQPQHF. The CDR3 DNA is TGTGCCTGGAGTGTACATGGGGCCAGGCAGCCCCAGCATTTT.

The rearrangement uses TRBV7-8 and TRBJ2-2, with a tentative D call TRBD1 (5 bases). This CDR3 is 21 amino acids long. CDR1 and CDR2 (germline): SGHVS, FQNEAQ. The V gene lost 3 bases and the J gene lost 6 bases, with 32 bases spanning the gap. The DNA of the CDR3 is TGTGCCAGCAGCTTTCCTTGGGGCCCTAAGCGTCCCCTACTGAAATCCGGGGAGCTGTTTTTT. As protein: CASSFPWGPKRPLLKSGELFF. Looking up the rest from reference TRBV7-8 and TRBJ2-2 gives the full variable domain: GAGVSQSPRYKVAKRGQDVALRCDPISGHVSLFWYQQALGQGPEFLTYFQNEAQLDKSGLPSDRFFAERPEGSVSTLKIQRTQQEDSAVYLCASSFPWGPKRPLLKSGELFFGEGSRLTVL.

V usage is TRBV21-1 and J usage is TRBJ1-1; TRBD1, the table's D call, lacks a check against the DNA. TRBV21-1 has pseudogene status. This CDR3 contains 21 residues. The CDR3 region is CASSKDPRQGAEQAAYTEAFF. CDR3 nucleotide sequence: TGTGCCAGCAGCAAAGATCCGAGACAGGGGGCCGAGCAAGCGGCGTACACTGAAGCTTTCTTT.

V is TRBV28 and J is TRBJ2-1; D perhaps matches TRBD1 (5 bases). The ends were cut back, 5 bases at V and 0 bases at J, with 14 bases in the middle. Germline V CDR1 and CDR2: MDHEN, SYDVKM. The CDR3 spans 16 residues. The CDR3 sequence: CASSRADGASYNEQFF. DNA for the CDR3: TGTGCCAGCAGTAGGGCCGATGGGGCCTCCTACAATGAGCAGTTCTTC.

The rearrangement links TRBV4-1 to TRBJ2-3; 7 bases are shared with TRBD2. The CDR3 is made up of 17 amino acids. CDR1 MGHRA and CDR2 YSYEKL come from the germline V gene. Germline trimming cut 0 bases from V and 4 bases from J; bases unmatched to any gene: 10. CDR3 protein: CASSQDRNSGFSDTQYF. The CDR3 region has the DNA TGCGCCAGCAGCCAAGATCGGAATAGCGGGTTTTCAGATACGCAGTATTTT.

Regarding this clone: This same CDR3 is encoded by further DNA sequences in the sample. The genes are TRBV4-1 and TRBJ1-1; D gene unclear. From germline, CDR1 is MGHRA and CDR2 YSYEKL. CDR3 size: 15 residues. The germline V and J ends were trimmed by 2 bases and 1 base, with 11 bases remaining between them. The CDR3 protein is CASSQPRRGNTEAFF. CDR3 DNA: TGCGCCAGCAGCCAACCTCGTAGAGGGAACACTGAAGCTTTCTTT.

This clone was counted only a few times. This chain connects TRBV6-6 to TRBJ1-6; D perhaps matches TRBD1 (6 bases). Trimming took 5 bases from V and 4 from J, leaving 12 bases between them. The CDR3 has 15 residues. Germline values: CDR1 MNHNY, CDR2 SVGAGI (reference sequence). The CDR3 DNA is TGTGCCAGCAGTCATGGACAGCGATATAATTCACCCCTCCACTTT. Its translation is CASSHGQRYNSPLHF.

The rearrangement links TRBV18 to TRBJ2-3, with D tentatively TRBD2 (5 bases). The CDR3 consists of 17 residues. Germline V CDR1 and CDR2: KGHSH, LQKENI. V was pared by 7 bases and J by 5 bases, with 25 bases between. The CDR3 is CASFKHYGILLLDTQYF. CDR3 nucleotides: TGTGCCAGCTTCAAACACTACGGGATTCTACTACTAGATACGCAGTATTTT.

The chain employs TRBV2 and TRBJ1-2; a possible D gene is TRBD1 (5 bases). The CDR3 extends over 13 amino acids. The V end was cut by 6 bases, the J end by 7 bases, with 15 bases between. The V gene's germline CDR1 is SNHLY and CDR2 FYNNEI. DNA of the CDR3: TGTGCCAGCAGAATTGGTCAGGGTGGTGGCTACACCTTC. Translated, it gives CASRIGQGGGYTF.

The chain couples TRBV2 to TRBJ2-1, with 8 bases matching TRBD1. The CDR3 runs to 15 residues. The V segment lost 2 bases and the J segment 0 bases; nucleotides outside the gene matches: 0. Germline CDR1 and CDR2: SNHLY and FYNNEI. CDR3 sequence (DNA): TGTGCCAGCAGTGAAACAGGGGGCTCCTACAATGAGCAGTTCTTC. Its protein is CASSETGGSYNEQFF.